This entry concerns a single T cell receptor (beta chain). Antigen specificity is unknown. This CDR3 contains 13 residues. With V trimmed by 3 bases and J by 8 bases, 9 bases remained unmatched. The germline gives CDR1 GTSNPN, CDR2 SVGIG (reference sequence). The record originates from a study of T cell responses to AZD1222 COVID-19 vaccine. Whole-study findings and limits: Donor demographics were predominantly white British with a female majority; clonal diversity may be underestimated.

Generated by immunoSEQ multiplex PCR, the TCRdb table keeps only in-frame clones and is missing some. In the table there are approximately 110,000 clones, 87% of which are singletons. Material: peripheral blood, obtained 28 days after the second AZD1222 dose. The chain is built from TRBV30 and TRBJ1-2; the match to TRBD1 covers 7 bases. The sequence derives from an adult who received the AZD1222 COVID-19 vaccine. Here the CDR3 DNA reads TGTGCCTGGAGCCACGACAGGGTGAGAGGCTACACCTTC. Its translation is CAWSHDRVRGYTF.